A selection of T cell receptor beta chains follows, all from one sample in a study of blood T cell repertoires in COVID-19. Sequencing used immunoSEQ multiplex PCR; TCRdb keeps in-frame clones, though not all of them. The sample holds more than 85,000 clones; 83% are singletons and the top ten take 15% to 20%. The sample comprised peripheral blood. All receptors derive from a woman aged 60 to 75 with acute or convalescent COVID-19. Both conserved end residues are part of each CDR3. Each record gives: clone size, V gene, D gene, J gene, CDR3 protein, CDR3 DNA. The D gene is left open where the match is weak. For some rows the clone size is stated as once, few or many, or as a class when expanded; others skip it.

>-|TRBV28|-|TRBJ1-6
CASSPGISPLHF
TGTGCCAGCAGTCCCGGGATTTCACCCCTCCACTTT
>-|TRBV29-1|TRBD1|TRBJ1-3
CSARQGSGNTIYF
TGCAGCGCCAGACAGGGCTCTGGAAACACCATATATTTT
>-|TRBV5-5|TRBD1|TRBJ1-2
CASSLGDRGYGYTF
TGTGCCAGCAGCTTGGGGGACAGGGGCTATGGCTACACCTTC
>-|TRBV6-4|TRBD2|TRBJ2-1
CASNLLAGGLEQFF
TGTGCCAGCAACCTTCTAGCGGGGGGGCTTGAGCAGTTCTTC
>-|TRBV18|TRBD2|TRBJ2-5
CASSPPYSGVWQTQYF
TGTGCCAGCTCACCACCGTATAGCGGGGTTTGGCAGACCCAGTACTTC
>once|TRBV9|-|TRBJ2-3
CASSVEFAGGVTQYF
TGTGCCAGCAGCGTAGAATTCGCCGGAGGCGTTACGCAGTATTTT
>once|TRBV7-6|-|TRBJ2-7
CASCFKSERYWEQYF
TGTGCCAGCTGTTTCAAGTCGGAGCGGTACTGGGAGCAGTACTTC
>-|TRBV6-4|TRBD1|TRBJ1-2
CASRPGTGNGYTF
TGTGCCAGCAGGCCCGGGACAGGGAATGGCTACACCTTC
>-|TRBV9|-|TRBJ2-3
CASSVGRGAWGDTQYF
TGTGCCAGCAGCGTCGGTCGGGGAGCTTGGGGAGATACGCAGTATTTT
>-|TRBV30|TRBD1|TRBJ1-2
CAWTETGINGYTF
TGTGCCTGGACTGAGACAGGGATAAATGGCTACACCTTC
>-|TRBV28|TRBD2|TRBJ2-3
CASSFEQRTSGRVGTDTQYF
TGTGCCAGCAGTTTTGAACAAAGGACTAGCGGGAGAGTCGGCACAGATACGCAGTATTTT
>-|TRBV27|TRBD2|TRBJ2-7
CASRPHGGASAYEQYF
TGTGCCAGCAGACCCCACGGGGGGGCTTCGGCCTACGAGCAGTACTTC
>-|TRBV7-6|-|TRBJ1-5
CASSSPNQPQHF
TGTGCCAGCAGCTCCCCAAATCAGCCCCAGCATTTT
>-|TRBV28|-|TRBJ1-4
CASSFLPGDEKLFF
TGTGCCAGCAGTTTTTTACCGGGGGATGAAAAACTGTTTTTT
>-|TRBV27|-|TRBJ1-6
CASSLTRGGSPLHF
TGTGCCAGCAGTTTGACGAGGGGAGGGTCACCCCTCCACTTT
>-|TRBV5-1|-|TRBJ2-7
CASSSAGQGGSQQYF
TGCGCCAGCAGCTCCGCAGGGCAGGGTGGTTCTCAGCAGTACTTC
>few|TRBV29-1|TRBD1|TRBJ1-3
CSVAGTAEGYGNTIYF
TGCAGCGTTGCCGGGACAGCGGAAGGGTACGGAAACACCATATATTTT
>once|TRBV2|-|TRBJ1-1
CASTGSTEAFF
TGTGCCAGCACTGGCAGCACTGAAGCTTTCTTT
>-|TRBV5-1|TRBD2|TRBJ2-1
CASSLLAGGSYNEQFF
TGCGCCAGCAGCTTGCTAGCGGGGGGATCCTACAATGAGCAGTTCTTC
>-|TRBV5-4|-|TRBJ1-2
CASSYQVGGTYGYTF
TGTGCCAGCAGCTATCAGGTGGGAGGGACCTATGGCTACACCTTC
>-|TRBV2|TRBD1|TRBJ2-1
CASMGDRGNEQFF
TGTGCCAGCATGGGGGACAGGGGTAATGAGCAGTTCTTC
>-|TRBV7-2|TRBD1|TRBJ1-5
CASTSQGYIQPQHF
TGTGCCAGCACCTCACAGGGGTACATTCAGCCCCAGCATTTT
>-|TRBV6-6|-|TRBJ1-5
CASSLQGDQPQHF
TGTGCCAGCAGTTTACAGGGAGATCAGCCCCAGCATTTT
>-|TRBV1|-|TRBJ1-4
CTRQRDRGPTNEKLFF
TGCACCAGACAGAGGGACAGGGGGCCAACTAATGAAAAACTGTTTTTT
>-|TRBV11-2|TRBD2|TRBJ2-1
CASSLVGGRTYNEQFF
TGTGCCAGCAGCTTAGTAGGCGGGAGAACCTACAATGAGCAGTTCTTC
>-|TRBV7-2|TRBD2|TRBJ2-3
CASSFAGGGGDTQYF
TGTGCCAGCAGCTTTGCGGGAGGGGGAGGAGATACGCAGTATTTT
>-|TRBV2|-|TRBJ1-4
CASTRGKEKLFF
TGTGCCAGCACTCGAGGGAAGGAAAAACTGTTTTTT
>once|TRBV7-7|TRBD1|TRBJ2-2
CASSQDRATGELFF
TGTGCTAGCAGCCAAGACAGGGCGACCGGGGAGCTGTTTTTT
>-|TRBV6-5|-|TRBJ1-1
CASLNQVNTEAFF
TGTGCCAGCCTTAACCAGGTAAACACTGAAGCTTTCTTT
>once|TRBV5-1|-|TRBJ2-1
CASSLDSYNEQFF
TGCGCCAGCAGCTTGGACAGCTACAATGAGCAGTTCTTC
>-|TRBV2|TRBD2|TRBJ2-7
CASSEASGLAGGLKYF
TGTGCCAGCAGTGAAGCTTCTGGACTAGCGGGGGGGCTTAAGTACTTC
>-|TRBV27|-|TRBJ2-3
CASSFGKGDLTDTQYF
TGTGCCAGCAGTTTCGGCAAAGGAGATCTCACAGATACGCAGTATTTT
>few|TRBV7-9|TRBD2|TRBJ2-1
CASDDLTTSGFSYNEQFF
TGTGCCAGCGATGACCTGACGACTAGCGGATTTTCCTACAATGAGCAGTTCTTC
>-|TRBV5-1|TRBD2|TRBJ2-5
CASSLSGREGQTQYF
TGCGCCAGCAGCCTCTCCGGGCGGGAGGGTCAGACCCAGTACTTC
>-|TRBV2|TRBD2|TRBJ2-7
CASGRTRGEEQYF
TGTGCCAGCGGGAGGACTAGGGGTGAGGAGCAGTACTTC